This T cell receptor (beta chain) derives from a study of blood T cell repertoires in COVID-19. Study details: Material from acute and convalescent COVID-19 was sourced from the United States, Italy and Spain. Nucleic acid was either cDNA or gDNA, and it came from T cells, B-cell-depleted T cells, or PBMCs.

Original methodology: Reference gene primer amplification in the assay estimated nucleated cell counts. Repertoires were generated with immunoSEQ multiplex PCR, while TCRdb's copy carries only in-frame clones and drops some. V, J and clone size are taken as reported in that table, and D and trimming were inferred from the DNA itself. This table has about 220,000 clones, roughly nine tenths appearing once. J gave up 6 bases and V 0 bases, and 2 bases lay outside the gene matches. CDR3 length: 13 amino acids. CDR1 SGHTS and CDR2 YDEGEE come from the germline V gene. J is TRBJ2-7 and V is TRBV5-8; 8 nucleotides line up with TRBD1. This receptor was identified in a woman between 18 and 29 years old in a cohort exposed to, infected with or recovered from COVID-19 (not recorded which). Specimen: PBMCs or T cells enriched from blood (not recorded which). This CDR3 reads CASSLDRGFEQYF. CDR3 bases: TGTGCCAGCAGCTTGGACAGGGGGTTCGAGCAGTACTTC.